The sequence of this T cell receptor (beta chain) was determined in a study of blood T cell repertoires in COVID-19. Across the whole study: The cDNA or gDNA used as material had been derived from T cells, B-cell-depleted T cells, or PBMCs.

V was shortened by 4 bases and J by 1 base, with 10 bases between the two germline ends. This CDR3 region has 14 residues. The germline V gene has CDR1 ENHRY and CDR2 SYGVKD. Methods used by the authors: Reference gene primer amplification yielded estimated nucleated cell counts. Sequenced by immunoSEQ multiplex PCR; TCRdb stores in-frame clones only, minus some. V, J and clone size were drawn from that table, and D and trimming were deduced from the DNA. The table includes 150,000 or so clones, 91% detected once. Sequenced input: peripheral blood. The V gene is TRBV10-3, the J gene TRBJ1-1; the D gene is possibly TRBD1 (5 bases). This receptor was taken from a man in his forties or fifties with acute or convalescent COVID-19. The CDR3 bases are TGTGCCATCAGTGGTTGGGACTCGAACACTGAAGCTTTCTTT. Its protein is CAISGWDSNTEAFF.